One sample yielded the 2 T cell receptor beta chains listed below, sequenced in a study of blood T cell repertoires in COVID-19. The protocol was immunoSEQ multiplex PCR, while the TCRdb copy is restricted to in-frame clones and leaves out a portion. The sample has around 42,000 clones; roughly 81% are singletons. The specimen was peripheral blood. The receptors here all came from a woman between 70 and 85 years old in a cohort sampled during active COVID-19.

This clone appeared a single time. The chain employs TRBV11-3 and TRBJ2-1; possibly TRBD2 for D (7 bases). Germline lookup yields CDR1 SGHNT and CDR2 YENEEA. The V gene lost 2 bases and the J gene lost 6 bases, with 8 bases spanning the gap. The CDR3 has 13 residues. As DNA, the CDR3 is TGTGCCAGCAGCTTAAGGGGGGGCAATGAGCAGTTCTTC. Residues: CASSLRGGNEQFF.

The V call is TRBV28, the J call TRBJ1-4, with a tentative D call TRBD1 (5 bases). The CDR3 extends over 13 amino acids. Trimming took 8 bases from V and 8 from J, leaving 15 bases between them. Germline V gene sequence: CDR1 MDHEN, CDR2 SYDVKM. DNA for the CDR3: TGTGCCAGCCGGAGGGGAGGTGGAGAAAAACTGTTTTTT. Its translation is CASRRGGGEKLFF.